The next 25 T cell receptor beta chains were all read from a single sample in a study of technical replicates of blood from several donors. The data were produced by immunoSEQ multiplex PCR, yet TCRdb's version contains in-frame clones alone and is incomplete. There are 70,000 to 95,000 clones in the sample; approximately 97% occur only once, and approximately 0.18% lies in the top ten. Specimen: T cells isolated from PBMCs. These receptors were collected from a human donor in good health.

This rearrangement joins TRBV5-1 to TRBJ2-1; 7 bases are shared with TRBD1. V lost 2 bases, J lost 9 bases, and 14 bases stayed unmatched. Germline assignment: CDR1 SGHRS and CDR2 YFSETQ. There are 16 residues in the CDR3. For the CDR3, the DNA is TGCGCCAGCAGCTTCGGGGTAAGACAGGGAATTGTTGAGCAGTTCTTC. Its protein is CASSFGVRQGIVEQFF.

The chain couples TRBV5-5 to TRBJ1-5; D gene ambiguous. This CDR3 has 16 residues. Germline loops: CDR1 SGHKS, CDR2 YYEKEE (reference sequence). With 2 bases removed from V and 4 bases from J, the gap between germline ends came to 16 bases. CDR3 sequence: CASSFGTRGMNQPQHF. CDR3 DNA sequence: TGTGCCAGCAGCTTCGGAACTAGAGGGATGAATCAGCCCCAGCATTTT.

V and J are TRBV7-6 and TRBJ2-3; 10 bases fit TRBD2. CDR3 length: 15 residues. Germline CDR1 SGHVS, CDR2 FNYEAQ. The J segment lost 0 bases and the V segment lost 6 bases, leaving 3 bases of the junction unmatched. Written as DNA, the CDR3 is TGTGCCAGCAGTCTAGCGGGGGCTAGCACAGATACGCAGTATTTT. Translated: CASSLAGASTDTQYF.

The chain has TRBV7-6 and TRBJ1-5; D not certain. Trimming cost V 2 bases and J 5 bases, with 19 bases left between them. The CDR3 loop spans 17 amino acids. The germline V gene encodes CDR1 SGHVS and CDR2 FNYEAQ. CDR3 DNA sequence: TGTGCCAGCAGCTTAAATATCGGCAGGAAGGATCATCAGCCCCAGCATTTT. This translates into CASSLNIGRKDHQPQHF.

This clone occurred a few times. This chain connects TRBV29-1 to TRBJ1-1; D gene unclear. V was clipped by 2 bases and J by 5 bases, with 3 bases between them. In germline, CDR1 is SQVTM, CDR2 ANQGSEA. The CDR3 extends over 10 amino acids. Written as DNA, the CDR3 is TGCAGCGTTGAACGGACTGAAGCTTTCTTT. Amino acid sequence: CSVERTEAFF.

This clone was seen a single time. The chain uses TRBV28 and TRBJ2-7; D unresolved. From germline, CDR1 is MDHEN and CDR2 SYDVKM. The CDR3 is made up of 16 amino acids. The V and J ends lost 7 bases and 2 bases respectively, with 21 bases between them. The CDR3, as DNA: TGTGCCAGCAACTATCATTTGGGTGGTTCTGCCTACGAGCAGTACTTC. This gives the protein CASNYHLGGSAYEQYF.

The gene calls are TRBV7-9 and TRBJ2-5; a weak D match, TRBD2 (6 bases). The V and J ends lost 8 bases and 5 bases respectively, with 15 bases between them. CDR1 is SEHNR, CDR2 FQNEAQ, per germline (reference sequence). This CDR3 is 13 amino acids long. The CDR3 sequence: CASRGLPSETQYF. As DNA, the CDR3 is TGTGCCAGCCGGGGACTTCCCTCGGAGACCCAGTACTTC. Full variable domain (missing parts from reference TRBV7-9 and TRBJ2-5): DTGVSQNPRHKITKRGQNVTFRCDPISEHNRLYWYRQTLGQGPEFLTYFQNEAQLEKSRLLSDRFSAERPKGSFSTLEIQRTEQGDSAMYLCASRGLPSETQYFGPGTRLLVL.

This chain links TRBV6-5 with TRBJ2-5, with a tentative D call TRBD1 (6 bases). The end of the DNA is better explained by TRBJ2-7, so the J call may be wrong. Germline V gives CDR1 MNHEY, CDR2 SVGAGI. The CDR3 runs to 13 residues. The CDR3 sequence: CASSRRQEHEQYF. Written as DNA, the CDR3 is TGTGCCAGCAGTCGGAGACAGGAGCACGAGCAGTACTTC.

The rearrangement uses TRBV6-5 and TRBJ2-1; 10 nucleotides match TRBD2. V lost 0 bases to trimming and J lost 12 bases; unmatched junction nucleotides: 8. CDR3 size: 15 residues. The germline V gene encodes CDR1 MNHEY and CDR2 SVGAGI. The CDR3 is CASSYSSGSGRVQFF. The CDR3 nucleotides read TGTGCCAGCAGTTACTCGTCCGGGAGCGGGAGGGTGCAGTTCTTC.

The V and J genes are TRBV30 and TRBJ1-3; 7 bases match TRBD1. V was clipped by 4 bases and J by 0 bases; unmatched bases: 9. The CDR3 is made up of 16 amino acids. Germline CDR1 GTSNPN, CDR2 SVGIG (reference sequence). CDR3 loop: CAWTGTAYSSGNTIYF. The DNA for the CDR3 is TGTGCCTGGACTGGGACAGCTTACTCCTCTGGAAACACCATATATTTT.

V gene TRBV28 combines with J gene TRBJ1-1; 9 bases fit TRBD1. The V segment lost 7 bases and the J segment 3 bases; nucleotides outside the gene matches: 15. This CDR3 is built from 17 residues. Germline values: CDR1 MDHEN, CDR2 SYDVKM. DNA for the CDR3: TGTGCCAGCACCGTCCTTGGACAGGGGCCCCTACACACTGAAGCTTTCTTT. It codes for CASTVLGQGPLHTEAFF.

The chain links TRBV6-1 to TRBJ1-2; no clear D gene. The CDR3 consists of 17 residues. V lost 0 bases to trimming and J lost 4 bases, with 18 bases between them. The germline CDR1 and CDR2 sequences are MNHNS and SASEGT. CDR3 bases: TGTGCCAGCAGTGAAGCGCTTGGGAGGGCCAGATCCTATGGCTACACCTTC. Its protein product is CASSEALGRARSYGYTF.

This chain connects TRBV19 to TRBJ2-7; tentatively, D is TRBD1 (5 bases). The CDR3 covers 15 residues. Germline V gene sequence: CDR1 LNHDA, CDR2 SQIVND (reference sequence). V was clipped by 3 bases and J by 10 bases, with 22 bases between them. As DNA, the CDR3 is TGTGCCAGTAGTATTAGACTCCTGTCACAGGCGCAACAGTACTTC. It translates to CASSIRLLSQAQQYF.

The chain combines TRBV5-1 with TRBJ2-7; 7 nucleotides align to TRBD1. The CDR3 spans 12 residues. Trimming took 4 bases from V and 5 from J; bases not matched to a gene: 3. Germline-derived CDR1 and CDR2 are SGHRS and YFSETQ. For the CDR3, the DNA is TGCGCCAGCAGCCTCGACAGGGACGAGCAGTACTTC. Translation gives CASSLDRDEQYF. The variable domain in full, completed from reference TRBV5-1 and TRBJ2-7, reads KAGVTQTPRYLIKTRGQQVTLSCSPISGHRSVSWYQQTPGQGLQFLFEYFSETQRNKGNFPGRFSGRQFSNSRSEMNVSTLELGDSALYLCASSLDRDEQYFGPGTRLTVT.

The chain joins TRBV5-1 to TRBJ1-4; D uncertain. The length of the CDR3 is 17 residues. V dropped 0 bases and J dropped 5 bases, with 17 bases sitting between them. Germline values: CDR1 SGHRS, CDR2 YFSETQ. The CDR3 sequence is CASSLVYRTTENEKLFF. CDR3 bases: TGCGCCAGCAGCTTGGTTTACCGGACTACCGAGAATGAAAAACTGTTTTTT. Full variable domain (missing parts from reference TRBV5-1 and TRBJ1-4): KAGVTQTPRYLIKTRGQQVTLSCSPISGHRSVSWYQQTPGQGLQFLFEYFSETQRNKGNFPGRFSGRQFSNSRSEMNVSTLELGDSALYLCASSLVYRTTENEKLFFGSGTQLSVL.

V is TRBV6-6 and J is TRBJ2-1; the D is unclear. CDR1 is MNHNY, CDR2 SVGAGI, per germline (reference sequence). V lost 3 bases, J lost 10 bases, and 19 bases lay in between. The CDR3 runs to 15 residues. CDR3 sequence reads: CASSYPDRVSREQFF. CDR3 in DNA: TGTGCCAGCAGTTATCCGGATCGGGTGTCCCGCGAGCAGTTCTTC.

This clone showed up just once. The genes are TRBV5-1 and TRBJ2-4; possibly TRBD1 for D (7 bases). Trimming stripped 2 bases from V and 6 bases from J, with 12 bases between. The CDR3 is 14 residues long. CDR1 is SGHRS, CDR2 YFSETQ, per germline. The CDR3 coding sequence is TGCGCCAGCAGCTTAAACAGGGGAGGAAACATTCAGTACTTC. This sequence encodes CASSLNRGGNIQYF. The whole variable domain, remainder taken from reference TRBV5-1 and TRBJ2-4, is KAGVTQTPRYLIKTRGQQVTLSCSPISGHRSVSWYQQTPGQGLQFLFEYFSETQRNKGNFPGRFSGRQFSNSRSEMNVSTLELGDSALYLCASSLNRGGNIQYFGAGTRLSVL.

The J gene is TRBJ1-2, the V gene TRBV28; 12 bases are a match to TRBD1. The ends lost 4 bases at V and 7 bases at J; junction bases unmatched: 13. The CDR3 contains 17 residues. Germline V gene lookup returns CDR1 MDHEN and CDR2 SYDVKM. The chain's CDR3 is CASSSGRGTGGYSGYTF. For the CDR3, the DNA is TGTGCCAGCAGTTCCGGCCGGGGGACAGGGGGCTATAGTGGCTACACCTTC.

CDR3 coding DNA: TGTGCCAGCAGCCCACTGTGGGCAAACACTGAAGCTTTCTTT. This sequence encodes CASSPLWANTEAFF. The chain uses TRBV5-5 and TRBJ1-1; D remains unclear. Trimming pared 4 bases from V and 2 bases from J, leaving 12 bases between. The CDR3 totals 14 residues. Germline V lookup: CDR1 SGHKS, CDR2 YYEKEE (reference sequence). Full variable domain (rest looked up from reference TRBV5-5 and TRBJ1-1): DAGVTQSPTHLIKTRGQQVTLRCSPISGHKSVSWYQQVLGQGPQFIFQYYEKEERGRGNFPDRFSARQFPNYSSELNVNALLLGDSALYLCASSPLWANTEAFFGQGTRLTVV.

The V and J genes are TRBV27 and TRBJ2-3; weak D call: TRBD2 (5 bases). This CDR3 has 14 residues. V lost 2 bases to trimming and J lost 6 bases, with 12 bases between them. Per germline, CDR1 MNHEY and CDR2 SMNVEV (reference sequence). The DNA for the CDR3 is TGTGCCAGCAGTTTAGAGGGTTTGCTGGATACGCAGTATTTT. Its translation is CASSLEGLLDTQYF.

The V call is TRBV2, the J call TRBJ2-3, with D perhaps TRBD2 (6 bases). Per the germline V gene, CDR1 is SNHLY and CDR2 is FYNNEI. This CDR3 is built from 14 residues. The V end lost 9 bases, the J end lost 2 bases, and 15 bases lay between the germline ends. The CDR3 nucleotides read TGTGCCAGTATAGGACTACGAGCCACAGATACGCAGTATTTT. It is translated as CASIGLRATDTQYF. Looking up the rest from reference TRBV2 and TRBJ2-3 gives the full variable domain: EPEVTQTPSHQVTQMGQEVILRCVPISNHLYFYWYRQILGQKVEFLVSFYNNEISEKSEIFDDQFSVERPDGSNFTLKIRSTKLEDSAMYFCASIGLRATDTQYFGPGTRLTVL.

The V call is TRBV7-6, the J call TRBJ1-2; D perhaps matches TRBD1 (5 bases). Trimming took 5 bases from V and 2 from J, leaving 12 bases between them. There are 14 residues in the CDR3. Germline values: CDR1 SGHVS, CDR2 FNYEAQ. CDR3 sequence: CASSPQDINYGYTF. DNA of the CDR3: TGTGCCAGCAGCCCCCAGGACATAAACTATGGCTACACCTTC.

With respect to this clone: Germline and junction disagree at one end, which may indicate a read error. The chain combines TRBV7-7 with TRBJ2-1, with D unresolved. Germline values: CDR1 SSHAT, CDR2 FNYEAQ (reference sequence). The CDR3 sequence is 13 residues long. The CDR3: CASSRLVGNEQFF. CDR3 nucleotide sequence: TGTGCTAGCAGCCGACTCGTTGGAAATGAGCAGTTCTTC.

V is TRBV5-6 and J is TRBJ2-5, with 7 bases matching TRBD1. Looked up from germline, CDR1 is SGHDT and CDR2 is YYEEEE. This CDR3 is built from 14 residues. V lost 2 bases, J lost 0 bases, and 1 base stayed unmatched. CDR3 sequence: CASSFGTDQETQYF. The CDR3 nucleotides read TGTGCCAGCAGCTTTGGGACAGACCAAGAGACCCAGTACTTC.

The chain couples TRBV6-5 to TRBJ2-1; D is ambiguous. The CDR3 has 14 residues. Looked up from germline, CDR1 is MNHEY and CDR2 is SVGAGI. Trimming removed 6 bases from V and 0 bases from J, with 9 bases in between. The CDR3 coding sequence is TGTGCCAGCAGCGAGGTCGCCTCCTACAATGAGCAGTTCTTC. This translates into CASSEVASYNEQFF.